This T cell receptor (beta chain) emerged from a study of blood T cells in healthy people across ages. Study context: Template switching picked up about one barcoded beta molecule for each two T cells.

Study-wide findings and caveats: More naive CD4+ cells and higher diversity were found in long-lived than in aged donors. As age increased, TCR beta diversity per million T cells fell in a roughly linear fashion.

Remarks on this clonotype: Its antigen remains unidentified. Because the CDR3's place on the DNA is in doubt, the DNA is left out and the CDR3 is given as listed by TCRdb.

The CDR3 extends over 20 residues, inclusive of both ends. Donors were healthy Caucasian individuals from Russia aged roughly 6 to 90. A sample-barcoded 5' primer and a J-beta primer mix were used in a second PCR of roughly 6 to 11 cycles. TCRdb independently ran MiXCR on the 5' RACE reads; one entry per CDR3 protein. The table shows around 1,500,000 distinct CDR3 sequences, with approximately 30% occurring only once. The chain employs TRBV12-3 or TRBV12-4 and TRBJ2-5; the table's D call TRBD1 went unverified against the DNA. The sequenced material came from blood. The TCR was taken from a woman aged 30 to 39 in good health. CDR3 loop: CASSLMGGYTFGSGRETQYF.